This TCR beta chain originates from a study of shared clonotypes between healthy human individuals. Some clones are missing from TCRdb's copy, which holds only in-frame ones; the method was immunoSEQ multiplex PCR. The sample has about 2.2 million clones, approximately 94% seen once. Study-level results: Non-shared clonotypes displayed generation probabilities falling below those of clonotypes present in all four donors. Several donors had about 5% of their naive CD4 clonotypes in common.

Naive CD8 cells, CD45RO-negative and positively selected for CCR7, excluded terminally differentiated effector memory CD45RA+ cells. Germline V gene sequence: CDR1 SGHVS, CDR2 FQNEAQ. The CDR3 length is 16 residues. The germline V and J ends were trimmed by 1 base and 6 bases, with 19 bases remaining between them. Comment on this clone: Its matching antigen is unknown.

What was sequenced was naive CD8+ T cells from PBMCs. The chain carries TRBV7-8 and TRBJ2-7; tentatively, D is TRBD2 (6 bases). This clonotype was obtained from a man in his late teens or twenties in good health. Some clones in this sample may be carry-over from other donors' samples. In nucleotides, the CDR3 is TGTGCCAGCAGCTTAGTCACCAGCGGGCCTATGTCCGAGCAGTACTTC. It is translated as CASSLVTSGPMSEQYF. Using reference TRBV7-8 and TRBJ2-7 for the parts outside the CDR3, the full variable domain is GAGVSQSPRYKVAKRGQDVALRCDPISGHVSLFWYQQALGQGPEFLTYFQNEAQLDKSGLPSDRFFAERPEGSVSTLKIQRTQQEDSAVYLCASSLVTSGPMSEQYFGPGTRLTVT.